Listed here are 31 T cell receptor beta chains from one sample, sequenced in a study of siplizumab effects on memory and regulatory T cells. Repertoires were generated with immunoSEQ multiplex PCR, while TCRdb's copy carries only in-frame clones and drops some. The sample holds 95,000 to 100,000 clones; around nine tenths are singletons and the top ten take 9.5% to 15%. The sequenced sample consisted of non-Treg CD4+ T cells sorted from blood. The receptors here all came from a human donor in good health.

The rearrangement links TRBV5-4 to TRBJ2-3; D gene unclear. Germline V gene lookup returns CDR1 SGHNT and CDR2 YYREEE (reference sequence). V was cut by 2 bases and J by 2 bases, with 6 bases left in between. The CDR3 has 13 residues. Here the CDR3 reads CASSFWFTDTQYF. The CDR3 DNA reads TGTGCCAGCAGCTTCTGGTTCACAGATACGCAGTATTTT.

In DNA form, the CDR3 reads TGCGCCAGCAGTGACAGGGTAGGAGGAACCTTC. Protein sequence: CASSDRVGGTF. J is TRBJ1-2 and V is TRBV10-2; possibly TRBD1 for D (5 bases). Trimming removed 3 bases from V and 14 bases from J, with 13 bases in between. Germline lookup yields CDR1 WSHSY and CDR2 SAAADI. The CDR3 sequence is 11 residues long.

This clone was observed once. This rearrangement joins TRBV9 to TRBJ1-4; D unclear. This CDR3 has 13 residues. V lost 1 base, J lost 7 bases, and 8 bases lay in between. CDR1 and CDR2 (germline): SGDLS, YYNGEE. CDR3 protein: CASSVRAGEKLFF. Here the CDR3 DNA reads TGTGCCAGCAGCGTAAGGGCAGGTGAAAAACTGTTTTTT.

The V and J genes are TRBV7-8 and TRBJ2-7; 10 bases line up with TRBD1. The CDR3 totals 18 residues. Germline CDR1 SGHVS, CDR2 FQNEAQ. The junction had 12 bases not matched to a gene; V was cut back by 0 bases and J by 4 bases. The CDR3 here is CASSLAMGTGTGEYEQYF. In DNA, the CDR3 is TGTGCCAGCAGCTTAGCTATGGGGACCGGGACAGGGGAATACGAGCAGTACTTC.

The chain joins TRBV2 to TRBJ2-1, with D perhaps TRBD2 (5 bases). CDR3 length: 18 amino acids. Germline CDR1 SNHLY, CDR2 FYNNEI. V lost 5 bases to trimming and J lost 0 bases, with 20 bases between them. CDR3 sequence (DNA): TGTGCCAGCAGTAGGTTTCCCACAGCGGAGAGCTCCTACAATGAGCAGTTCTTC. Amino acids: CASSRFPTAESSYNEQFF.

The chain has TRBV4-1 and TRBJ2-7; D is ambiguous. The CDR3 is 14 amino acids. Germline loops: CDR1 MGHRA, CDR2 YSYEKL. V lost 1 base and J lost 4, with 11 bases in between. The CDR3 is CASSQGGTVYEQYF. The CDR3 DNA follows: TGCGCCAGCAGCCAAGGGGGAACTGTTTACGAGCAGTACTTC.

V usage is TRBV30 and J usage is TRBJ2-7, with TRBD1 matching 9 bases. This CDR3 spans 14 amino acids. The ends lost 4 bases at V and 1 base at J; junction bases unmatched: 5. Germline V CDR1 and CDR2: GTSNPN, SVGIG (reference sequence). This CDR3 is CAWTSGTGSYEQYF. CDR3 in DNA: TGTGCCTGGACCTCCGGGACAGGGTCCTACGAGCAGTACTTC.

The chain carries TRBV10-3 and TRBJ1-4, with TRBD1 matching over 7 bases. Losses at the gene ends were 3 bases for V and 8 bases for J; bases not matched to a gene: 9. The CDR3 spans 15 residues. The germline gives CDR1 ENHRY, CDR2 SYGVKD. CDR3 in amino acids: CAISDQQGRGEKLFF. Written as DNA, the CDR3 is TGTGCCATCAGTGACCAACAGGGGCGAGGGGAAAAACTGTTTTTT.

This clone appeared once. V gene TRBV14 combines with J gene TRBJ2-1; TRBD2 matches 7 bases. The CDR3 is 15 amino acids. Germline V gene lookup returns CDR1 SGHDN and CDR2 FVKESK. Trimming cost V 4 bases and J 4 bases; bases outside gene matches: 7. CDR3 nucleotides: TGTGCCAGCAGCCCGATCTCTAGCGGATACAATGAGCAGTTCTTC. This gives the protein CASSPISSGYNEQFF.

The J gene is TRBJ2-1, the V gene TRBV11-2; D perhaps matches TRBD2 (6 bases). The CDR3 has 15 residues. V was clipped by 0 bases and J by 9 bases, with 15 bases between them. CDR1 and CDR2 (germline): SGHAT, FQNNGV. CDR3 sequence: CASSLEWSLGGEQFF. CDR3 DNA sequence: TGTGCCAGCAGCTTAGAATGGAGCTTGGGAGGTGAGCAGTTCTTC. Full variable domain (outside the CDR3, taken from reference TRBV11-2 and TRBJ2-1): EAGVAQSPRYKIIEKRQSVAFWCNPISGHATLYWYQQILGQGPKLLIQFQNNGVVDDSQLPKDRFSAERLKGVDSTLKIQPAKLEDSAVYLCASSLEWSLGGEQFFGPGTRLTVL.

The chain is built from TRBV4-3 and TRBJ2-1; tentative D call: TRBD2 (6 bases). The V end was cut by 2 bases, the J end by 5 bases, with 13 bases between. CDR3 length: 15 amino acids. CDR1 and CDR2 from the germline V gene are LGHNA and YSLEER. This CDR3 reads CASSQFGGENNEQFF. CDR3 nucleotides: TGCGCCAGCAGCCAATTTGGCGGGGAGAACAATGAGCAGTTCTTC.

This clone has only a few counts. The genes are TRBV7-2 and TRBJ2-3; D gene ambiguous. Germline lookup yields CDR1 SGHTA and CDR2 FQGNSA. CDR3 length: 15 residues. Trimming shortened V by 1 base and J by 8 bases, and 16 bases separated the two germline ends. The CDR3 DNA is TGTGCCAGCAGCTTAGACTGGCGAGCCTCCACTACGCAGTATTTT. It encodes CASSLDWRASTTQYF.

The J gene is TRBJ2-3, the V gene TRBV9; 7 bases align to TRBD2. V shed 2 bases and J 0 bases; nucleotides not matched to a gene: 3. The length of the CDR3 is 15 residues. CDR1 and CDR2 from the germline V gene are SGDLS and YYNGEE. The CDR3 DNA reads TGTGCCAGCAGCGTCAGCGGGATAAGCACAGATACGCAGTATTTT. Protein: CASSVSGISTDTQYF. The whole variable domain, remainder taken from reference TRBV9 and TRBJ2-3, is DSGVTQTPKHLITATGQRVTLRCSPRSGDLSVYWYQQSLDQGLQFLIQYYNGEERAKGNILERFSAQQFPDLHSELNLSSLELGDSALYFCASSVSGISTDTQYFGPGTRLTVL.

V and J are TRBV6-4 and TRBJ2-2; unclear D gene. The length of the CDR3 is 19 residues. The ends were cut back, 4 bases at V and 4 bases at J, with 25 bases in the middle. Germline CDR1 and CDR2: MRHNA and SNTAGT. The CDR3 loop reads CASSVFPTFTQEGTGELFF. In nucleotides, the CDR3 is TGTGCCAGCAGTGTCTTCCCGACCTTTACCCAGGAAGGCACCGGGGAGCTGTTTTTT.

The J gene is TRBJ2-7, the V gene TRBV6-5, with TRBD1 identical over 7 bases. CDR1 is MNHEY and CDR2 is SVGAGI in the germline V gene. V shed 7 bases, J shed 3 bases, and the junction held 9 bases outside the gene matches. This CDR3 has 14 residues. The CDR3 region has the DNA TGTGCCAGCACCAGACAGGGTGGGCGCTACGAGCAGTACTTC. Residues: CASTRQGGRYEQYF.

The chain links TRBV5-1 to TRBJ2-2, with 8 positions matching TRBD2. CDR1 and CDR2 from the germline V gene are SGHRS and YFSETQ. The CDR3 is 16 residues long. Trimming cost V 4 bases and J 4 bases; bases outside gene matches: 9. The CDR3 protein is CASSKFTSGPTGELFF. The CDR3 nucleotides are TGCGCCAGCAGCAAGTTTACTAGCGGACCCACCGGGGAGCTGTTTTTT. The entire variable domain, with the rest obtained from reference TRBV5-1 and TRBJ2-2, is as follows: KAGVTQTPRYLIKTRGQQVTLSCSPISGHRSVSWYQQTPGQGLQFLFEYFSETQRNKGNFPGRFSGRQFSNSRSEMNVSTLELGDSALYLCASSKFTSGPTGELFFGEGSRLTVL.

V gene TRBV19 combines with J gene TRBJ2-3; the D gene could be TRBD1 or TRBD2 (6 bases each). Germline CDR1 and CDR2: LNHDA and SQIVND (reference sequence). CDR3 length: 15 amino acids. V was shortened by 5 bases and J by 5 bases, with 17 bases between the two germline ends. CDR3 in DNA: TGTGCCAGTAGTTTGGGGGCGGGACGGGTAGATACGCAGTATTTT. This encodes CASSLGAGRVDTQYF.

This rearrangement joins TRBV4-3 to TRBJ2-1; 7 positions match TRBD2. The V gene's germline CDR1 is LGHNA and CDR2 YSLEER. Unmatched junction bases numbered 6, after V lost 6 bases and J lost 7 bases. The CDR3 contains 13 residues. The CDR3 DNA follows: TGCGCCAGCAGGGCTAGCGGCTATAATGAGCAGTTCTTC. Translating gives CASRASGYNEQFF.

The V call is TRBV6-5, the J call TRBJ2-1, with 7 bases identical to TRBD2. The V segment lost 6 bases and the J segment 12 bases; nucleotides outside the gene matches: 5. Germline-derived CDR1 and CDR2 are MNHEY and SVGAGI. This CDR3 spans 11 amino acids. The CDR3 DNA reads TGTGCCAGCAGGAAAGCGGGACTGCAGTTCTTC. Protein sequence: CASRKAGLQFF.

The chain has TRBV30 and TRBJ1-2, with D perhaps matching TRBD1 (6 bases). Germline V gene sequence: CDR1 GTSNPN, CDR2 SVGIG (reference sequence). The CDR3 runs 13 residues. Deletions cut 0 bases from V and 6 bases from J, with 11 bases between. The chain's CDR3 is CAWSVQGLDGYTF. In DNA form, the CDR3 reads TGTGCCTGGAGTGTGCAGGGGCTCGATGGCTACACCTTC.

The chain joins TRBV7-3 to TRBJ2-5; D is unclear. There are 16 residues in the CDR3. Trimming took off 5 bases at V and 2 bases at J, with 18 bases between the two ends. Per germline, CDR1 SGHTA and CDR2 FQGTGA. CDR3 residues: CASSLFPGRLQETQYF. The CDR3 DNA sequence: TGTGCCAGCAGCCTATTCCCCGGGCGCTTACAAGAGACCCAGTACTTC.

This clone has just one count. The J gene is TRBJ2-1, the V gene TRBV5-1, with a possible D match to TRBD2 (6 bases). There are 15 residues in the CDR3. Germline V gene data show CDR1 as SGHRS and CDR2 as YFSETQ. V was pared by 0 bases and J by 6 bases, with 13 bases between. The CDR3 sequence: CASSLAWRGPNEQFF. CDR3 DNA sequence: TGCGCCAGCAGCTTGGCATGGCGGGGACCCAATGAGCAGTTCTTC.

CDR3 coding DNA: TGCAGCGTTGAAGTAGGACCGGGAGGCTCCTACAATGAGCAGTTCTTC. It codes for CSVEVGPGGSYNEQFF. The rearrangement uses TRBV29-1 and TRBJ2-1, with 7 bases identical to TRBD2. Trimming at V came to 1 base and at J to 0 bases, leaving 6 bases not matched to a gene. This CDR3 is built from 16 residues. Per germline, CDR1 SQVTM and CDR2 ANQGSEA.

V gene TRBV12-5 combines with J gene TRBJ2-5; TRBD2 matches 7 bases. The CDR3 has 15 residues. V lost 5 bases to trimming and J lost 5 bases; unmatched junction nucleotides: 11. Germline values: CDR1 LGHNT, CDR2 FRNRAP. The CDR3 protein is CASGSGLVAGETQYF. The CDR3 bases are TGTGCTAGTGGTAGTGGACTAGTGGCTGGCGAGACCCAGTACTTC.

This rearrangement joins TRBV27 to TRBJ2-7; the D gene could be TRBD1 or TRBD2 (5 bases each). The CDR3 consists of 14 residues. Germline V gene data show CDR1 as MNHEY and CDR2 as SMNVEV (reference sequence). V lost 1 base and J 2 bases, leaving 9 bases between the germline ends. CDR3 sequence: CASSLFRGAYEQYF. The DNA for the CDR3 is TGTGCCAGCAGTTTATTCAGAGGGGCCTACGAGCAGTACTTC.

The chain employs TRBV4-1 and TRBJ2-1, with D maybe TRBD1 (6 bases). This CDR3 region has 16 residues. CDR1 and CDR2 (germline): MGHRA, YSYEKL. Trimming cost V 0 bases and J 3 bases, with 12 bases left between them. This CDR3 reads CASSQDVGGSYNEQFF. CDR3 nucleotide sequence: TGCGCCAGCAGCCAAGATGTAGGGGGAAGCTACAATGAGCAGTTCTTC.

The chain uses TRBV19 and TRBJ2-1; unclear D gene. The CDR3 contains 14 residues. Deletions cut 1 base from V and 7 bases from J, with 11 bases between. The germline V gene encodes CDR1 LNHDA and CDR2 SQIVND (reference sequence). The CDR3: CASSIGGSGNEQFF. CDR3 nucleotide sequence: TGTGCCAGTAGTATAGGCGGTTCTGGGAATGAGCAGTTCTTC.

This chain joins TRBV7-3 and TRBJ2-3; 8 nucleotides match TRBD2. This CDR3 has 16 amino acids. Per germline, CDR1 SGHTA and CDR2 FQGTGA. Unmatched junction bases numbered 10, after V lost 3 bases and J lost 5 bases. CDR3 nucleotide sequence: TGTGCCAGCAGCTTGGTCTTAGCTGCGGGAGGAGATACGCAGTATTTT. Residues: CASSLVLAAGGDTQYF.

This chain joins TRBV11-3 and TRBJ2-1; 7 nucleotides align to TRBD2. Trimming removed 2 bases from V and 4 bases from J; junction bases left unmatched: 5. CDR3 size: 15 residues. Germline values: CDR1 SGHNT, CDR2 YENEEA. CDR3 in amino acids: CASSLRQRGYNEQFF. In DNA form, the CDR3 reads TGTGCCAGCAGCTTACGTCAGCGGGGATACAATGAGCAGTTCTTC.

This chain links TRBV30 with TRBJ1-5; D gene ambiguous. Germline V gene sequence: CDR1 GTSNPN, CDR2 SVGIG (reference sequence). CDR3 size: 14 residues. V was pared by 0 bases and J by 3 bases, with 9 bases between. This CDR3 reads CAWSVPGPNQPQHF. In DNA, the CDR3 is TGTGCCTGGAGTGTACCCGGACCCAATCAGCCCCAGCATTTT.

This clone was found once. The chain links TRBV2 to TRBJ2-7; no definite D call. Germline V gives CDR1 SNHLY, CDR2 FYNNEI. CDR3 size: 15 residues. The V gene lost 2 bases and the J gene lost 2 bases, with 13 bases spanning the gap. Here the CDR3 DNA reads TGTGCCAGCAGTGAAAGGAGTAGCCGGACCTACGAGCAGTACTTC. It is translated as CASSERSSRTYEQYF.